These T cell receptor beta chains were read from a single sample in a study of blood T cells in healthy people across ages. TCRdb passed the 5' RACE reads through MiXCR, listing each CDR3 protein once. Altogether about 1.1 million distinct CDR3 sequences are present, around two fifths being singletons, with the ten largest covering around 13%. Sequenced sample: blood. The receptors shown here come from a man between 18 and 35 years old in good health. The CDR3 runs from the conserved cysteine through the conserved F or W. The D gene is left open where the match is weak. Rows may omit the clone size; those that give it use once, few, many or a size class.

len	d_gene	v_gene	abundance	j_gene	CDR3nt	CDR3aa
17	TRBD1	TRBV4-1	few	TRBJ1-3	TGCGCCAGCAGCCAAGACTGGACAGGGGACTCTGGAAACACCATATATTTT	CASSQDWTGDSGNTIYF
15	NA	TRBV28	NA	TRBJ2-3	TGTGCCAGCAGTCTAACCCTGACCAGCGGAGATACGCAGTATTTT	CASSLTLTSGDTQYF
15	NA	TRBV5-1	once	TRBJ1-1	TGCGCCAGCAGCCAGACAGGCACTTCGAACACTGAAGCTTTCTTT	CASSQTGTSNTEAFF
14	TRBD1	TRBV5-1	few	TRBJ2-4	TGCGCCAGCAGCCCGGGACAGGACCCAAACATTCAGTACTTC	CASSPGQDPNIQYF
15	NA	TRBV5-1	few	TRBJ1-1	TGCGCCAGCAGCGCAAGATCAGGGGAAGGGACTGAAGCTTTCTTT	CASSARSGEGTEAFF
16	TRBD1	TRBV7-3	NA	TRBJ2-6	TGTGCCAGCAGCTTATCAGGGGGCTATGGGGCCAACGTCCTGACTTTC	CASSLSGGYGANVLTF
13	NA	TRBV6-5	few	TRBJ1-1	TGTGCCAGCACGACGATGACGGGCACTGAAGCTTTCTTT	CASTTMTGTEAFF
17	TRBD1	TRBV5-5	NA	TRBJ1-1	TGTGCCAGCAGCTTATCACCGAGACAGGGGTCCAACACTGAAGCTTTCTTT	CASSLSPRQGSNTEAFF
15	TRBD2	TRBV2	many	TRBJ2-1	TGTGCCAGCAGTGGAGGGACTAGCGGATACAATGAGCAGTTCTTC	CASSGGTSGYNEQFF
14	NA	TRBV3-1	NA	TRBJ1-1	TGTGCCAGCAGCCAAGGTGTAGTTAACACTGAAGCTTTCTTT	CASSQGVVNTEAFF
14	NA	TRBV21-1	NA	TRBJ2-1	TGTGCCAGCACCGCCACGGGGTCCTCTCATGAGCAGTTCTTC	CASTATGSSHEQFF
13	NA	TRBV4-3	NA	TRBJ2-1	TGCGCCAGCAGCCAAGATCTGGGGAGTGAGCAGTTCTTC	CASSQDLGSEQFF
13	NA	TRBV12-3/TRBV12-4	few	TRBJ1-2	TGTGCCAGCAGCCCAGAGGGTTCGTCTGGCTACACCTTC	CASSPEGSSGYTF
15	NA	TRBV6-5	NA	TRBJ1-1	TGTGCCAGCAGTTACTCGCCTATCCAGAACACTGAAGCTTTCTTT	CASSYSPIQNTEAFF
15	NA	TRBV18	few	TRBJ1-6	TGTGCCAGCACCGGGCAGGGCCGGTATAATTCACCCCTCCACTTT	CASTGQGRYNSPLHF
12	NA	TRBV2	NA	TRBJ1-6	TGTGCCAGCAGTCCATACGGGTCACCCCTCCACTTT	CASSPYGSPLHF
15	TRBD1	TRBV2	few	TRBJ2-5	TGTGCCAGCAGTCCACCCGACAGGGTTATTGAGACCCAGTACTTC	CASSPPDRVIETQYF
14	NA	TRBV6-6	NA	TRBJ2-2	TGTGCCAGCAGCCGACAGGTGGACACCGGGGAGCTGTTTTTT	CASSRQVDTGELFF
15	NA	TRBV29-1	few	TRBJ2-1	TGCAGCGTTGAAGAAGGCAGGGCCCACTACAATGAGCAGTTCTTC	CSVEEGRAHYNEQFF
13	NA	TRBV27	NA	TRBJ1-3	TGTACCAGCAGTTTAACGTATGGAAACACCATATATTTT	CTSSLTYGNTIYF
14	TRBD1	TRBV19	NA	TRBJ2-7	TGTGCCAGTAGTTCAGAGACAGGGAAGTACGAGCAGTACTTC	CASSSETGKYEQYF
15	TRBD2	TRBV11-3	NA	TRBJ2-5	TGTGCCAGCAGCTTCCGGGGGGGTCCTTACAATGAGCAGTACTTC	CASSFRGGPYNEQYF
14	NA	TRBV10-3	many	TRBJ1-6	TGTGCCATCAGTGAGCCCCTCCCCGATTCACCCCTCCACTTT	CAISEPLPDSPLHF
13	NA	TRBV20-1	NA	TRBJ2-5	TGCAGTGCTTACACGGAGGAACCTTACGGGCAGTACTTC	CSAYTEEPYGQYF
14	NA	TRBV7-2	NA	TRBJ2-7	TGTGCCAGCAGCTTATCAGGGGACCGTGCCGAGCAGTACTTC	CASSLSGDRAEQYF
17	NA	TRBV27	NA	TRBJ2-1	TGTGCCAGCAGTTTACCCGGGGGCGGGCTCTCCTACAATGAGCAGTTCTTC	CASSLPGGGLSYNEQFF
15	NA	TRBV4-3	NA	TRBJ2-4	TGCGCCAGCAGCCAAGAGGGGCACGCCAAAAACATTCAGTACTTC	CASSQEGHAKNIQYF
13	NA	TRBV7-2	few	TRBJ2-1	TGTGCCAGCAGTGTCCCCAGGGCTTTTGAGCAGTTCTTC	CASSVPRAFEQFF
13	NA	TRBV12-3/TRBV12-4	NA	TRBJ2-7	TGTGCCAGCAATGTAGCAGGGTATGACGAGCAGTACTTC	CASNVAGYDEQYF
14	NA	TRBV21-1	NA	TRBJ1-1	TGTGCCAGCACCCCGGGACAAGACAACACTGAAGCTTTCTTT	CASTPGQDNTEAFF
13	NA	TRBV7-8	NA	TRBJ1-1	TGTGCCAGCGGGACCGGCATGAACACTGAAGCTTTCTTT	CASGTGMNTEAFF
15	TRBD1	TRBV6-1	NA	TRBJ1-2	TGTGCCAGCAGTGAAGTTTGGGACAGGGACTATGGCTACACCTTC	CASSEVWDRDYGYTF
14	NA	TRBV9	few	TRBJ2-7	TGTGCCAGCAGCGTAGGGGCTCAGGGATACGAGCAGTACTTC	CASSVGAQGYEQYF
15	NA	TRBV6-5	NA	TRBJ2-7	TGTGCCAGCAGTTTGGGATTAGGGCCCCACTACGAGCAGTACTTC	CASSLGLGPHYEQYF
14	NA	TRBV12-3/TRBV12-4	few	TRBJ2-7	TGTGCCAGCAGTCGATTCCAGGACGGCTACGAGCAGTACTTC	CASSRFQDGYEQYF
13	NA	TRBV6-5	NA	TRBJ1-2	TGTGCCAGCAGTTACCCCGGATTCTATGGCTACACCTTC	CASSYPGFYGYTF
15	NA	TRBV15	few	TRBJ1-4	TGTGCCACCAGCAGAGATCGAGGGCCTAATGAAAAACTGTTTTTT	CATSRDRGPNEKLFF
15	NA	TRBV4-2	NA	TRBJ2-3	TGTGCCAGCAGCCACACACCCGAGAGGACAGATACGCAGTATTTT	CASSHTPERTDTQYF
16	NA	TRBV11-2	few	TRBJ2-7	TGTGCCAGCAGCTTAGGAAACAGGCCTTCCTACAATGAGCAGTACTTC	CASSLGNRPSYNEQYF
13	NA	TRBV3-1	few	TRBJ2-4	TGTGCCAGCGGCTTCCTAGCCAAAAACATTCAGTACTTC	CASGFLAKNIQYF
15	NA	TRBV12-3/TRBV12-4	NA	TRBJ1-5	TGTGCCACGGGGAACGGGGGGACTAGCAATCAGCCCCAGCATTTT	CATGNGGTSNQPQHF
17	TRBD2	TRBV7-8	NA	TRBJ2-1	TGTGCCAGCAGCCCCCGCGAGTTAGCGGGGGGCTACAATGAGCAGTTCTTC	CASSPRELAGGYNEQFF
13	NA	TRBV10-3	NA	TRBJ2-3	TGTGCCATCAGTCCGAGTAGCACAGATACGCAGTATTTT	CAISPSSTDTQYF
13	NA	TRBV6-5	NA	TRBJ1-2	TGTGCCAGCAGTTACTCGCTTTCCTCCGGCTACACCTTC	CASSYSLSSGYTF
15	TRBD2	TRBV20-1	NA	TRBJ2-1	TGCAGTGCTCCGACTAGCGGGGGGCCAGACAATGAGCAGTTCTTC	CSAPTSGGPDNEQFF
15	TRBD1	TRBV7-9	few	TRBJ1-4	TGTGCCAGCGGGAAACGGACAGGAAAAGGAGAAAAACTGTTTTTT	CASGKRTGKGEKLFF
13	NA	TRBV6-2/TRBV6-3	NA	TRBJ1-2	TGTGCCATTAGGCGACTGGCAAACTATGGCTACACCTTC	CAIRRLANYGYTF
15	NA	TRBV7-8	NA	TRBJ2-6	TGTGCCAGCAGCTTATCCGAAAGTGGGGCCAACGTCCTGACTTTC	CASSLSESGANVLTF
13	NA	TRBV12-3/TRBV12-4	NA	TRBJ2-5	TGTGCCAGCAGTCCCCAGACCCGGGAGACCCAGTACTTC	CASSPQTRETQYF
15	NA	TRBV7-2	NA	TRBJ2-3	TGTGCCAGCAGCTTAGCGGCTGGTAGCACAGATACGCAGTATTTT	CASSLAAGSTDTQYF
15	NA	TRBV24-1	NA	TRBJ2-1	TGTGCCACCAGTACCGAGGACCGGACCCTAAATGAGCAGTTCTTC	CATSTEDRTLNEQFF
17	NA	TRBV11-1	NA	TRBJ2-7	TGTGCCAGCAGATTAGAATCGGGCAGAAGATACTCCTACGAGCAGTACTTC	CASRLESGRRYSYEQYF
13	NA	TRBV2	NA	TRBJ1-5	TGTGCCAGCGGGTGGGGTTCGAGTCAGCCCCAGCATTTT	CASGWGSSQPQHF
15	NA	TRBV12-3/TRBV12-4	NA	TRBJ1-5	TGTGCCAGCACCCAGGTGGGGTTGGGAGACCAGCCCCAGCATTTT	CASTQVGLGDQPQHF
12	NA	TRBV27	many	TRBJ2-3	TGTGCCAGCAGTTTCGACGGAGATACGCAGTATTTT	CASSFDGDTQYF